This paragraph reports one TCR beta chain. Sequencing used immunoSEQ multiplex PCR; TCRdb keeps in-frame clones, though not all of them. The data contain about 400,000 clones, around 92% of them singletons. The CDR3 covers 13 residues. V was clipped by 6 bases and J by 5 bases; unmatched bases: 6. From germline, CDR1 is MDHEN and CDR2 SYDVKM. This sample was taken from a study of Ad26.COV2.S vaccination and SARS-CoV-2 variants. Treatment noted: 15 to 20 received Ad26.COV2.S at low or high dose, single or two shots; 5 received placebo; per-sample allocation not given. Sample collection was performed on day 63 after the first vaccine or placebo injection.

The TCR originated in a person between 18 and 65 years old who received the Ad26.COV2.S COVID-19 vaccine or a placebo. The chain uses TRBV28 and TRBJ1-2; 7 bases map to TRBD1. This material consisted of peripheral blood, taken in a trial of Ad26.COV2.S vaccine versus placebo. DNA of the CDR3: TGTGCCAGCAGGTCGACAGGGAAATATGGCTACACCTTC. Amino acids: CASRSTGKYGYTF.